What follows are 20 T cell receptor beta chains derived from one specimen sequenced in a study of T cell repertoires in cytomegalovirus infection. TCRdb reanalysed the reads using MiXCR and keeps one entry per CDR3 protein. Among a few hundred thousand distinct CDR3 sequences listed, about a sixth were seen once. Sequenced input: PBMCs. These receptors were taken from a human donor in good health (CMV status not recorded). Some clones in this sample may be carry-over from other donors' samples.

The chain is built from TRBV7-8 and TRBJ2-2, with TRBD1 matching 8 bases. The CDR3 contains 17 residues. V lost 7 bases to trimming and J lost 6 bases; unmatched junction nucleotides: 16. Looked up from germline, CDR1 is SGHVS and CDR2 is FQNEAQ. The CDR3 DNA reads as TGTGCCAGCAAGCTTAGGGTCGGCAGGGGGCTGGCCGGGGAGCTGTTTTTT. Translation: CASKLRVGRGLAGELFF.

The gene calls are TRBV7-2 and TRBJ1-2; the D is unclear. The CDR3 consists of 14 residues. Germline CDR1 reads SGHTA; CDR2 reads FQGNSA. Between the trimmed V and J ends, which lost 1 base and 7 bases, there was a span of 13 bases. The CDR3, as DNA: TGTGCCAGCAGCTTAGATGCAGCCAACGGTGGCTACACCTTC. Its translation is CASSLDAANGGYTF.

A note on this clonotype: A read error may be the cause here, since a much bigger clone is one base away. V is TRBV4-1 and J is TRBJ1-2; no clear D. The germline V gene has CDR1 MGHRA and CDR2 YSYEKL. V lost 1 base, J lost 6 bases, and 9 bases lay in between. The CDR3 loop spans 13 amino acids. The CDR3 protein is CASSQVSSHGYTF. DNA for the CDR3: TGCGCCAGCAGCCAAGTCAGCAGCCATGGCTACACCTTC.

This clonotype was recorded many times. This chain links TRBV25-1 with TRBJ2-7, with 8 bases aligning to TRBD1. The germline V gene encodes CDR1 MGHDK and CDR2 SYGVNS. After removal of 2 bases from V and 5 bases from J, the junction contained 11 bases not matched to a gene. The CDR3 contains 16 residues. Here the CDR3 DNA reads TGTGCCAGCAGTGAACGGGACAGGAAGACGGCCCACGAGCAGTACTTC. It codes for CASSERDRKTAHEQYF.

The CDR3 bases are TGCAGTGCTAGAGTCGGGGAAGCCACCTACGAGCAGTACTTC. Translating it yields CSARVGEATYEQYF. The rearrangement uses TRBV20-1 and TRBJ2-7; D may be TRBD2 (5 bases). The CDR3 spans 14 residues. CDR1 is DFQATT and CDR2 is SNEGSKA in the germline V gene (reference sequence). Trimming took off 1 base at V and 2 bases at J, with 12 bases between the two ends.

Regarding this clonotype: This CDR3 fails to terminate in the conserved phenylalanine or tryptophan, so it likely reflects a read error. The rearrangement uses TRBV6-2 or TRBV6-3 and TRBJ2-1; possibly TRBD1 or TRBD2 for D (5 bases each). Germline V gene data show CDR1 as MNHEY and CDR2 as SVGEGT. The CDR3 length is 14 residues. Trimming pared 6 bases from V and 8 bases from J, leaving 17 bases between. The CDR3 here is CASRNEGPSDEQFV. The CDR3 coding sequence is TGTGCCAGCAGGAACGAGGGGCCCAGCGATGAGCAGTTCGTC.

This chain uses TRBV15 with TRBJ1-1; perhaps TRBD1 as D (6 bases). Germline CDR1 LNHNV, CDR2 YYDKDF (reference sequence). The CDR3 contains 15 residues. The V end was cut by 5 bases, the J end by 4 bases, with 17 bases between. Here the CDR3 DNA reads TGTGCCACCAGCGGGAGCTCAGGGGTCGGCACTGAAGCTTTCTTT. Protein product: CATSGSSGVGTEAFF.

This clonotype was recorded a few times. The CDR3 here is CATSREASGGTDTQYF. The DNA of the CDR3 is TGTGCCACCAGCAGAGAGGCTAGCGGGGGCACAGATACGCAGTATTTT. V usage is TRBV15 and J usage is TRBJ2-3, with 9 bases aligning to TRBD2. CDR1 is LNHNV and CDR2 is YYDKDF in the germline V gene (reference sequence). V lost 0 bases, J lost 1 base, and 2 bases stayed unmatched. This CDR3 has 16 residues.

The V gene is TRBV12-3 or TRBV12-4, the J gene TRBJ2-2, with D perhaps TRBD1 or TRBD2 (5 bases each). The CDR3 covers 21 residues. Trimming took off 7 bases at V and 3 bases at J, with 33 bases between the two ends. The CDR3 region has the DNA TGTGCCAGCACCCTTGGTCCAGGGACGATCCATCGTGTTTCCTACACCGGGGAGCTGTTTTTT. It codes for CASTLGPGTIHRVSYTGELFF.

On this clonotype itself: A read error may be the cause here, since a much bigger clone is one base away. This CDR3 is CASSSYTGRTMNTEAFF. Here the CDR3 DNA reads TGTGCCAGCAGCTCATATACAGGGCGTACCATGAACACTGAAGCTTTCTTT. The gene calls are TRBV7-8 and TRBJ1-1; maybe TRBD1 (6 bases). The V end lost 4 bases, the J end lost 0 bases, and 18 bases lay between the germline ends. The CDR3 loop spans 17 amino acids. The germline gives CDR1 SGHVS, CDR2 FQNEAQ.

At least ten counts were recorded for this clonotype. This chain connects TRBV27 to TRBJ2-1, with a possible D match to TRBD2 (6 bases). CDR3 length: 14 residues. Between the trimmed V and J ends, which lost 6 bases and 3 bases, there was a span of 12 bases. The germline V gene has CDR1 MNHEY and CDR2 SMNVEV (reference sequence). The CDR3 DNA reads as TGTGCCAGCAGCCGAGCGGGCCTCTACAATGAGCAGTTCTTC. Protein: CASSRAGLYNEQFF.

This clonotype turned up a few times. The chain is built from TRBV19 and TRBJ2-5, with D perhaps being TRBD1 or TRBD2 (5 bases each). CDR1 LNHDA and CDR2 SQIVND come from the germline V gene (reference sequence). Trimming left V 6 bases short and J 5 bases short, with 16 bases between. This CDR3 contains 14 residues. CDR3 in amino acids: CASSQVGTAETQYF. CDR3 DNA: TGTGCCAGTAGCCAAGTTGGGACGGCCGAGACCCAGTACTTC.

This clonotype was found many times. The J gene is TRBJ2-2, the V gene TRBV12-3 or TRBV12-4, with TRBD2 matching 11 bases. The length of the CDR3 is 16 residues. Losses at the gene ends were 6 bases for V and 7 bases for J; bases not matched to a gene: 10. CDR3 DNA: TGTGCCAGCAGCTCCACGACTAGCGGGATTTTCGGGGAGCTGTTTTTT. This codes for CASSSTTSGIFGELFF.

This clonotype showed up many times. The chain employs TRBV7-2 and TRBJ1-5; D may be TRBD1 (5 bases). V was pared by 2 bases and J by 5 bases, with 19 bases between. The V gene's germline CDR1 is SGHTA and CDR2 FQGNSA. This CDR3 spans 17 amino acids. CDR3: CASSLRWTGTSDQPQHF. As DNA, the CDR3 is TGTGCCAGCAGCTTACGATGGACCGGGACGAGTGATCAGCCCCAGCATTTT.

This clonotype was counted only a few times. The chain links TRBV7-9 to TRBJ1-4; TRBD1 matches at 8 bases. The CDR3 has 15 residues. Germline CDR1 and CDR2: SEHNR and FQNEAQ (reference sequence). The ends lost 5 bases at V and 7 bases at J; junction bases unmatched: 9. Here the CDR3 reads CASSALQGGVEKLFF. The CDR3 DNA follows: TGTGCCAGCAGCGCCCTACAGGGGGGCGTTGAAAAACTGTTTTTT. The whole variable domain, remainder taken from reference TRBV7-9 and TRBJ1-4, is DTGVSQNPRHKITKRGQNVTFRCDPISEHNRLYWYRQTLGQGPEFLTYFQNEAQLEKSRLLSDRFSAERPKGSFSTLEIQRTEQGDSAMYLCASSALQGGVEKLFFGSGTQLSVL.

This clonotype turned up a few times. The chain uses TRBV12-3 or TRBV12-4 and TRBJ2-6, with D possibly matching TRBD2 (5 bases). V was clipped by 0 bases and J by 1 base, with 13 bases between them. CDR3 length: 18 residues. CDR3 region: CASSLAGLLGSGANVLTF. The CDR3 nucleotides are TGTGCCAGCAGTTTAGCCGGACTGCTTGGGTCTGGGGCCAACGTCCTGACTTTC.

The sample holds many counts of this clonotype. The chain is built from TRBV20-1 and TRBJ1-3; TRBD1 agrees at 7 bases. Germline CDR1 is DFQATT and CDR2 is SNEGSKA (reference sequence). After removal of 0 bases from V and 7 bases from J, the junction contained 6 bases not matched to a gene. The CDR3 runs 14 residues. The CDR3 coding sequence is TGCAGTGCTAGAGATCAGGCCAGGGGGAACACCATATATTTT. It is translated as CSARDQARGNTIYF.

This chain uses TRBV18 with TRBJ2-5; TRBD2 might be the D (5 bases). Per germline, CDR1 KGHSH and CDR2 LQKENI. V was shortened by 0 bases and J by 5 bases, with 13 bases between the two germline ends. This CDR3 is 15 amino acids long. CDR3 DNA sequence: TGTGCCAGCTCACCACCGAATGGGGAGAGTGAGACCCAGTACTTC. Translating gives CASSPPNGESETQYF.

CDR3 region: CASSPDRGSDTQYF. For the CDR3, the DNA is TGTGCCAGCAGCCCGGACAGGGGATCAGATACGCAGTATTTT. The chain carries TRBV11-3 and TRBJ2-3, with 9 bases matching TRBD1. Trimming removed 5 bases from V and 4 bases from J; junction bases left unmatched: 4. This CDR3 has 14 residues. CDR1 and CDR2 from the germline V gene are SGHNT and YENEEA.

This clonotype was counted only a few times. This rearrangement joins TRBV2 to TRBJ2-5, with 9 bases aligning to TRBD2. Trimming took 2 bases from V and 4 from J; bases not matched to a gene: 2. CDR1 is SNHLY, CDR2 FYNNEI, per germline. The CDR3 is 14 residues long. The CDR3 is CASSERRGGETQYF. CDR3 coding DNA: TGTGCCAGCAGTGAACGGCGGGGGGGAGAGACCCAGTACTTC.